The 14 T cell receptor beta chains given below trace back to one sample, sequenced in a study of beta chain features in type 1 diabetes. The study reverse transcribed the entire isolated RNA, so it sequenced expressed TCRB transcripts. The protocol was immunoSEQ multiplex PCR, while the TCRdb copy is restricted to in-frame clones and leaves out a portion. This table has about 220,000 clones, roughly 11% appearing once. Sequencing was done on a sample of central memory CD4+ T cells from blood. The receptors here all came from a man in his late teens or twenties in good health.

This clone was counted at least ten times. The chain joins TRBV30 to TRBJ1-5; D unresolved. The CDR3 sequence is 13 residues long. V was clipped by 1 base and J by 7 bases, with 11 bases between them. Germline V gene data show CDR1 as GTSNPN and CDR2 as SVGIG (reference sequence). The CDR3 nucleotides are TGTGCCTGGAGTGAGGACGCGAAACAGCCCCAGCATTTT. Translation gives CAWSEDAKQPQHF.

The V gene is TRBV7-6, the J gene TRBJ2-7; no firm D call. Trimming removed 5 bases at V and 5 bases at J, with 16 bases between. This CDR3 comprises 14 residues. Germline V gene lookup returns CDR1 SGHVS and CDR2 FNYEAQ. The CDR3 nucleotides read TGTGCCAGCAGCGCACGAGGTGAGGAAGACGAGCAGTACTTC. This codes for CASSARGEEDEQYF.

This clone has only a few counts. The chain combines TRBV2 with TRBJ1-1; D is perhaps TRBD1 (6 bases). The ends were cut back, 4 bases at V and 1 base at J, with 13 bases in the middle. Per the germline V gene, CDR1 is SNHLY and CDR2 is FYNNEI. The CDR3 has 15 amino acids. The CDR3 sequence: CASSGAGAGNTEAFF. CDR3 coding DNA: TGTGCCAGCAGTGGGGCAGGGGCGGGGAACACTGAAGCTTTCTTT.

The chain employs TRBV5-1 and TRBJ2-7; TRBD1 matches 11 bases. V lost 4 bases and J lost 3; bases outside the gene matches: 9. The CDR3 is made up of 16 amino acids. Germline V lookup: CDR1 SGHRS, CDR2 YFSETQ. CDR3 sequence: CASSPKGGTGGYEQYF. CDR3 DNA sequence: TGCGCCAGCAGCCCCAAAGGGGGGACAGGGGGCTACGAGCAGTACTTC. Filled out from reference TRBV5-1 and TRBJ2-7, the complete variable domain reads KAGVTQTPRYLIKTRGQQVTLSCSPISGHRSVSWYQQTPGQGLQFLFEYFSETQRNKGNFPGRFSGRQFSNSRSEMNVSTLELGDSALYLCASSPKGGTGGYEQYFGPGTRLTVT.

V usage is TRBV9 and J usage is TRBJ2-5; 12 nucleotides line up with TRBD2. CDR3 length: 16 residues. CDR1 is SGDLS and CDR2 is YYNGEE in the germline V gene. Trimming cost V 1 base and J 4 bases; bases outside gene matches: 5. Written as DNA, the CDR3 is TGTGCCAGCAGCGTATTGGCTAGCGGGAGGGGAGAGACCCAGTACTTC. Protein: CASSVLASGRGETQYF. Supplemented by reference TRBV9 and TRBJ2-5, the full variable domain reads DSGVTQTPKHLITATGQRVTLRCSPRSGDLSVYWYQQSLDQGLQFLIQYYNGEERAKGNILERFSAQQFPDLHSELNLSSLELGDSALYFCASSVLASGRGETQYFGPGTRLLVL.

This clone was observed many times. CDR3 DNA sequence: TGTGCCAGCAGCTTAGCCGGGACCTCTGGGGCCAACGTCCTGACTTTC. Its protein is CASSLAGTSGANVLTF. The V and J genes are TRBV7-3 and TRBJ2-6; D is tentatively TRBD1 or TRBD2 (5 bases each). The germline V gene encodes CDR1 SGHTA and CDR2 FQGTGA. Trimming stripped 2 bases from V and 0 bases from J, with 8 bases between. The CDR3 covers 16 residues.

The V call is TRBV7-9, the J call TRBJ1-4; TRBD1 matches at 7 bases. From germline, CDR1 is SEHNR and CDR2 FQNEAQ (reference sequence). This CDR3 comprises 14 residues. V dropped 5 bases and J dropped 6; count of bases not matched to a gene: 6. CDR3 amino acids: CASSLGGGDEKLFF. CDR3 sequence (DNA): TGTGCCAGCAGCCTAGGGGGCGGCGATGAAAAACTGTTTTTT.

This clone has a handful of counts. The CDR3 here is CASSPGLAVGYNEQFF. CDR3 sequence (DNA): TGTGCCAGCTCACCTGGACTAGCTGTTGGCTACAATGAGCAGTTCTTC. The chain has TRBV18 and TRBJ2-1; 8 nucleotides align to TRBD2. The germline V gene encodes CDR1 KGHSH and CDR2 LQKENI. This CDR3 has 16 amino acids. V shed 3 bases and J 3 bases; nucleotides not matched to a gene: 7.

The rearrangement joins TRBV5-4 to TRBJ2-5; 12 nucleotides align to TRBD2. J lost 2 bases, V lost 4 bases, and 6 bases had no gene match. The CDR3 sequence is 16 residues long. The germline V gene has CDR1 SGHNT and CDR2 YYREEE (reference sequence). CDR3 sequence: CASSPTGTSGQETQYF. DNA of the CDR3: TGTGCCAGCAGCCCTACCGGGACTAGCGGGCAAGAGACCCAGTACTTC.

This clone has a handful of counts. J is TRBJ2-5 and V is TRBV15; D not resolved. CDR1 is LNHNV, CDR2 YYDKDF, per germline (reference sequence). Trimming removed 1 base at V and 4 bases at J, with 7 bases between. The CDR3 covers 13 residues. The CDR3 region has the DNA TGTGCCACCAGCAGAGGGTTTGGAGAGACCCAGTACTTC. Protein product: CATSRGFGETQYF.

As for this clone: A much larger clone lies one base from this, so it may be a read error. The chain has TRBV30 and TRBJ2-6; no clear D gene. V lost 0 bases and J lost 4, with 13 bases in between. The CDR3 is 16 residues long. Germline V gene lookup returns CDR1 GTSNPN and CDR2 SVGIG (reference sequence). The CDR3 region is CAWSVFGRRGANVLTF. Here the CDR3 DNA reads TGTGCCTGGAGTGTGTTTGGGCGAAGGGGGGCCAACGTCCTGACTTTC.

This clone appeared a few times. The CDR3 spells CASTRSGNTIYF. In DNA, the CDR3 is TGTGCCAGTACACGCTCTGGAAACACCATATATTTT. The genes are TRBV25-1 and TRBJ1-3, with D unresolved. This CDR3 has 12 amino acids. Germline V gene sequence: CDR1 MGHDK, CDR2 SYGVNS. V gave up 9 bases and J gave up 0 bases, with 6 bases separating them.

The rearrangement joins TRBV11-1 to TRBJ2-7; no clear D gene. The germline V gene has CDR1 SGHAT and CDR2 FQDESV (reference sequence). V dropped 0 bases and J dropped 0 bases, with 15 bases sitting between them. This CDR3 has 17 amino acids. The CDR3 here is CASSLAVTAVSSYEQYF. CDR3 DNA sequence: TGTGCCAGCAGCTTAGCGGTAACAGCAGTTAGCTCCTACGAGCAGTACTTC.

This clone was detected ten times or more. Other DNA sequences from this sample encode an identical CDR3 as well. The V call is TRBV5-1, the J call TRBJ2-5; the match to TRBD1 covers 8 bases. This CDR3 contains 14 residues. V shed 5 bases, J shed 2 bases, and the junction held 5 bases outside the gene matches. Germline V CDR1 and CDR2: SGHRS, YFSETQ. CDR3: CASSRGQGQETQYF. The CDR3 DNA is TGCGCCAGCAGTCGAGGACAGGGTCAAGAGACCCAGTACTTC.